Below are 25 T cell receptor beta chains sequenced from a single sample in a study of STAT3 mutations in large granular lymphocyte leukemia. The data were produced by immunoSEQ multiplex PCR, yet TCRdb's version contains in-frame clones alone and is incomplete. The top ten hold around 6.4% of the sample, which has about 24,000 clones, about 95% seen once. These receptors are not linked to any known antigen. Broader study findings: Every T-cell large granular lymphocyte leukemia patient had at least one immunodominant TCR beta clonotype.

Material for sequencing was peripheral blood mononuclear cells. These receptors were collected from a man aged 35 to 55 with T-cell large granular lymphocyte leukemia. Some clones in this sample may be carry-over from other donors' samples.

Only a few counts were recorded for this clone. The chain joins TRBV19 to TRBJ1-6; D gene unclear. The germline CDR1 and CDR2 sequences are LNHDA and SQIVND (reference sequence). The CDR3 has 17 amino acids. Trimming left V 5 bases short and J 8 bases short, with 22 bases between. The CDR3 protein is CASSAGLSLLWDSPLHF. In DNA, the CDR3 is TGTGCCAGTAGTGCGGGTCTCAGTCTTCTCTGGGATTCACCCCTCCACTTT.

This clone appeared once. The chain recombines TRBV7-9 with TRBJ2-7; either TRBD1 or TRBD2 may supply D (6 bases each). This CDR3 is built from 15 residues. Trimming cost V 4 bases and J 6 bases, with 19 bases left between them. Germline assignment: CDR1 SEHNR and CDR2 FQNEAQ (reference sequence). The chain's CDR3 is CASSSRDTGGAEQYF. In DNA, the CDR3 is TGTGCCAGCAGCTCCCGGGACACCGGAGGGGCCGAGCAGTACTTC.

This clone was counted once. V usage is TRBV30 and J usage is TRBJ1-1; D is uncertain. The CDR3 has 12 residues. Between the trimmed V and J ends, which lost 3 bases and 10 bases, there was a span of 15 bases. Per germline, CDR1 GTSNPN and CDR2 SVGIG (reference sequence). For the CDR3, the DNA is TGTGCCTGGAGGGGAACTGAGGTTCGAGCTTTCTTT. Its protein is CAWRGTEVRAFF.

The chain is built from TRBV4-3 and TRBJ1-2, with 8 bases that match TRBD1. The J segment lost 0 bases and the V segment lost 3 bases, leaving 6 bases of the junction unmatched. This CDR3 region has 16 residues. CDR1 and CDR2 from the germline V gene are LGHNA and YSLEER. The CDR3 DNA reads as TGCGCCAGCAGCCAGGACATGACAGGGGCTAACTATGGCTACACCTTC. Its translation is CASSQDMTGANYGYTF.

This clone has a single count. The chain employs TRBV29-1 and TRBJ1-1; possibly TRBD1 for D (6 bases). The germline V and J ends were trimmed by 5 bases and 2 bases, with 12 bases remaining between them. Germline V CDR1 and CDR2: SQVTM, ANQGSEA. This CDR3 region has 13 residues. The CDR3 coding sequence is TGCAGCGTTTCCGGGACACGCAACACTGAAGCTTTCTTT. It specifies CSVSGTRNTEAFF.

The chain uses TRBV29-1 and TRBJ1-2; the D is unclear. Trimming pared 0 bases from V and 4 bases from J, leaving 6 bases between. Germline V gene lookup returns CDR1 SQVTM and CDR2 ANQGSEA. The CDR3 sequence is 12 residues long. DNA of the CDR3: TGCAGCGTTGAAGACACACGCTATGGCTACACCTTC. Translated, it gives CSVEDTRYGYTF.

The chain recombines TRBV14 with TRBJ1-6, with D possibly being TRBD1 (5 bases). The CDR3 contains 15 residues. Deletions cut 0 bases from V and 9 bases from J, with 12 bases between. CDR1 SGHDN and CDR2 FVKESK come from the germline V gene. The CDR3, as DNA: TGTGCCAGCAGCCAAGAGCAGGGAATCGGTTCACCCCTCCACTTT. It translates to CASSQEQGIGSPLHF.

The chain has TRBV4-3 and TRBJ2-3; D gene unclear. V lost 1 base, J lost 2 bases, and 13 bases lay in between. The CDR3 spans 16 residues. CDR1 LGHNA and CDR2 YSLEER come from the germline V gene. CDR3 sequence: CASSQGVAAPTDTQYF. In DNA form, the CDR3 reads TGCGCCAGCAGCCAAGGGGTTGCTGCTCCCACAGATACGCAGTATTTT.

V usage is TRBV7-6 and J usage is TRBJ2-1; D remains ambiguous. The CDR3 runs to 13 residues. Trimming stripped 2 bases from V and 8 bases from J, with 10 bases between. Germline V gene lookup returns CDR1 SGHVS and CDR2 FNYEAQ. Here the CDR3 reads CASSLSTGDEQFF. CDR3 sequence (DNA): TGTGCCAGCAGCTTATCGACGGGCGATGAGCAGTTCTTC.

The CDR3 loop is CASSLQGGAQETQYF. The CDR3 DNA sequence: TGTGCCAGCAGCCTACAGGGGGGGGCCCAAGAGACCCAGTACTTC. This rearrangement joins TRBV13 to TRBJ2-5; TRBD1 is a possible D gene (8 bases). CDR3 length: 15 amino acids. Germline CDR1 reads PRHDT; CDR2 reads FYEKMQ (reference sequence). The ends were cut back, 5 bases at V and 1 base at J, with 14 bases in the middle.

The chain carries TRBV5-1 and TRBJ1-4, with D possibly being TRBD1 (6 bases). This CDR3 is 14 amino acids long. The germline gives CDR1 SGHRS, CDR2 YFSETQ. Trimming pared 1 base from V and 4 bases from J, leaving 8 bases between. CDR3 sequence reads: CASSLRGGNEKLFF. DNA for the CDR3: TGCGCCAGCAGCTTGAGGGGGGGTAATGAAAAACTGTTTTTT.

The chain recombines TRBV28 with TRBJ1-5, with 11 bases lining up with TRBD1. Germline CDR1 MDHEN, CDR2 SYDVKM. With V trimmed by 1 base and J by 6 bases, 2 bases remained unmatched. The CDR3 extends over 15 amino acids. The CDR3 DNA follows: TGTGCCAGCAGTTTATTGGGACAGGGGGGTCAGCCCCAGCATTTT. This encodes CASSLLGQGGQPQHF.

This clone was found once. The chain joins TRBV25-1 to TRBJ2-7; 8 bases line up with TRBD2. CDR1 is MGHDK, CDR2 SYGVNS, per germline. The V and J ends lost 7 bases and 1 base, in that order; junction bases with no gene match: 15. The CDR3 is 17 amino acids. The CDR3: CASTFREGIGGSYEQYF. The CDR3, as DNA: TGTGCCAGCACCTTCCGGGAGGGGATCGGGGGGTCCTACGAGCAGTACTTC.

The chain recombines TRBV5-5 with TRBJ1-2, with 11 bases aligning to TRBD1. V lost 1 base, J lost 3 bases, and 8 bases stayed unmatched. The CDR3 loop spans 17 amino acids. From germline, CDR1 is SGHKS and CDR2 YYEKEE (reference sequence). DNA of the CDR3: TGTGCCAGCAGCTTGTCGGGACAGGGGGGAATCCACTATGGCTACACCTTC. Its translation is CASSLSGQGGIHYGYTF.

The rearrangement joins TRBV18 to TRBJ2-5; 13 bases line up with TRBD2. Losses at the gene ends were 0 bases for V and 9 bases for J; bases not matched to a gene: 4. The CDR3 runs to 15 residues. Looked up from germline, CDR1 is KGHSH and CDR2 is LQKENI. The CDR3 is CASSPPFTSGGAQYF. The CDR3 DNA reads TGTGCCAGCTCACCACCGTTCACTAGCGGGGGGGCCCAGTACTTC.

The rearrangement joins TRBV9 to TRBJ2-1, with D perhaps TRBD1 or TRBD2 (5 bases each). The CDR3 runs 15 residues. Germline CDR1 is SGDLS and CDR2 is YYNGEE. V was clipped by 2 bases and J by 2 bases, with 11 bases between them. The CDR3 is CASSVSGTPYNEQFF. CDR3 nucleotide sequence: TGTGCCAGCAGCGTCAGTGGGACCCCCTACAATGAGCAGTTCTTC.

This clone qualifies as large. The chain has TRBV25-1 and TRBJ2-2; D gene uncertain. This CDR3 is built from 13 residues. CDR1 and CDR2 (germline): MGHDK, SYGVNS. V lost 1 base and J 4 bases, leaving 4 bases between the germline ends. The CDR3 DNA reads TGTGCCAGCAGTGAATCGGTCACCGGGGAGCTGTTTTTT. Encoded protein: CASSESVTGELFF.

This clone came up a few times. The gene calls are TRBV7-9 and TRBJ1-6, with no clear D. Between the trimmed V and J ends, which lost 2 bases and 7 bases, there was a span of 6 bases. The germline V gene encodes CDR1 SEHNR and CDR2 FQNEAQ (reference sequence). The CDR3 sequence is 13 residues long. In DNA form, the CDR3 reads TGTGCCAGCAGCTTACCAGGCAATTCACCCCTCCACTTT. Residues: CASSLPGNSPLHF.

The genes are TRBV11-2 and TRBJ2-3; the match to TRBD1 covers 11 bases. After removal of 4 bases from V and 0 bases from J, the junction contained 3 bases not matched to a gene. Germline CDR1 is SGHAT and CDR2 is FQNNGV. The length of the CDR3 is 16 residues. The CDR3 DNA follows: TGTGCCAGCAGCTCCCGGACAGGGGGCAGCACAGATACGCAGTATTTT. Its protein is CASSSRTGGSTDTQYF.

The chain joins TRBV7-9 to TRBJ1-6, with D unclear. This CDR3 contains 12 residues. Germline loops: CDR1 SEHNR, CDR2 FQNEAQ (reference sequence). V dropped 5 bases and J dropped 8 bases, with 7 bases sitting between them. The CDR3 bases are TGTGCCAGCAGCGGTTCGGATTCACCCCTCCACTTT. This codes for CASSGSDSPLHF.

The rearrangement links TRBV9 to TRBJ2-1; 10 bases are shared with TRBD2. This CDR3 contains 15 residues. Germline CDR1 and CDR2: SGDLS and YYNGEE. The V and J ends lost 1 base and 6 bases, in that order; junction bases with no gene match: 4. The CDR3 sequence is CASSVITSGANEQFF. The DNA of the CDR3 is TGTGCCAGCAGCGTAATCACTAGCGGGGCCAATGAGCAGTTCTTC.

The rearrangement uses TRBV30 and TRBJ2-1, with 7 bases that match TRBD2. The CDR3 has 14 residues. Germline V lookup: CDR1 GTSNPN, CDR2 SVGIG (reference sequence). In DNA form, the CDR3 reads TGTGCTGCTCCCGGGGGGTACTCCTACAATGAGCAGTTCTTC. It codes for CAAPGGYSYNEQFF.

The CDR3 nucleotides read TGTGCCAGCAGCTTACAGGGAAAGGGGTCCTACGAGCAGTACTTC. Protein: CASSLQGKGSYEQYF. V and J are TRBV5-4 and TRBJ2-7; TRBD1 might be the D (6 bases). With 2 bases removed from V and 1 base from J, the gap between germline ends came to 13 bases. Germline values: CDR1 SGHNT, CDR2 YYREEE (reference sequence). The CDR3 spans 15 residues.

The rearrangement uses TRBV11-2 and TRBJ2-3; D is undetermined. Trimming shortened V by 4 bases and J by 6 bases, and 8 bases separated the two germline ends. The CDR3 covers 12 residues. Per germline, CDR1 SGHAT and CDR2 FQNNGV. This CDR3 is CASSSYSDTQYF. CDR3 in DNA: TGTGCCAGCAGCTCCTACTCGGATACGCAGTATTTT.

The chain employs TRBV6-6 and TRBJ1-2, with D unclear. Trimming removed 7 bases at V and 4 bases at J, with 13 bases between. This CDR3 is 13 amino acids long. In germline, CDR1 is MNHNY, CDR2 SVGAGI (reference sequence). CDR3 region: CASTRAGTYGYTF. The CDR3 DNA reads TGTGCCAGCACCCGGGCGGGAACCTATGGCTACACCTTC.